What follows describes a single T cell receptor (beta chain). Its antigen remains unknown. This sample was taken from a study of siplizumab effects on memory and regulatory T cells. Study results and limitations: Confirmatory evidence of suppressive function in proliferating siplizumab-culture Tregs was not obtained. Mean Treg-derived proportions of mappable alloreactive CD4+ clones were around 70% for siplizumab and less than 35% for controls. Naive or memory phenotype was unassignable for roughly 75-95% of proliferating CD4+ or CD8+ clones.

Some 98,000 TCR templates underwent assay in every sample. The assay was immunoSEQ multiplex PCR, and TCRdb's table has in-frame clones only and misses some. The sample shows 70,000 or so clones, 75% to 90% of them seen only once. Unmatched junction bases numbered 5, after V lost 0 bases and J lost 3 bases. This CDR3 is 16 amino acids long. Germline loops: CDR1 SGHNT, CDR2 YENEEA. This rearrangement joins TRBV11-3 to TRBJ1-3; 7 nucleotides agree with TRBD1. Material for sequencing was Tregs sorted from blood. The sequence derives from a human donor in good health. CDR3 in amino acids: CASSLDPTGSGNTIYF. The CDR3 DNA sequence: TGTGCCAGCAGCTTAGATCCGACAGGGAGTGGAAACACCATATATTTT.